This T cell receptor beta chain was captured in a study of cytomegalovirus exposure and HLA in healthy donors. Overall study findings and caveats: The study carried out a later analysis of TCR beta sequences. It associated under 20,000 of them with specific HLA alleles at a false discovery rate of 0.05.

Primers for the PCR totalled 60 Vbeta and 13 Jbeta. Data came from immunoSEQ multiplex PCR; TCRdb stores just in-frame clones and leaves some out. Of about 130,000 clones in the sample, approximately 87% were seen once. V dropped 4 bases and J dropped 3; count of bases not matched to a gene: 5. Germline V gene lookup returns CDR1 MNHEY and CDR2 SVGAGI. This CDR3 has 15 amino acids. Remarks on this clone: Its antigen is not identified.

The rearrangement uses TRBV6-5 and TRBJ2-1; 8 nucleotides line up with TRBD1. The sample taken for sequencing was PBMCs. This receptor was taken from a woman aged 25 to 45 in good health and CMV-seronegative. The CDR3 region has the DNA TGTGCCAGCAGTTCTACAGGGGGGAGCTACAATGAGCAGTTCTTC. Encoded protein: CASSSTGGSYNEQFF.